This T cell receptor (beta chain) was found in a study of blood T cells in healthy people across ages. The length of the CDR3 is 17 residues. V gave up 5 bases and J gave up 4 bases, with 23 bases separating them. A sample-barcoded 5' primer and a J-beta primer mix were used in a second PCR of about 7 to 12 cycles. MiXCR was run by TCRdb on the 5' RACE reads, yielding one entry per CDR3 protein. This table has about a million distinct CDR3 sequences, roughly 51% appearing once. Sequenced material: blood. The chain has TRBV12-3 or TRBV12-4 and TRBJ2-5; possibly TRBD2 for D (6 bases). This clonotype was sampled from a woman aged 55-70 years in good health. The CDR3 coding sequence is TGTGCCAGCAGTCACCAAGGGCGTGTGGAGGGCCGAGAGACCCAGTACTTC. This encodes CASSHQGRVEGRETQYF.